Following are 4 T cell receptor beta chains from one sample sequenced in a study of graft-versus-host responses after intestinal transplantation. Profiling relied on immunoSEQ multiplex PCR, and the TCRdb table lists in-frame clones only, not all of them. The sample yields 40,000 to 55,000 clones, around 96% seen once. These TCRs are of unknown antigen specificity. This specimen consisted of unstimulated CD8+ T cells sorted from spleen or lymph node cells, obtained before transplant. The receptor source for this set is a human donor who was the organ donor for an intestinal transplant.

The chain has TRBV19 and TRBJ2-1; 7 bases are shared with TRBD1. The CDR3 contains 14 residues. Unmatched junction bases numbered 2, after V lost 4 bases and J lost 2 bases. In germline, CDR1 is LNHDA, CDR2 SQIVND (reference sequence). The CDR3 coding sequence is TGTGCCAGTAGTACTGGACAGGCCTACAATGAGCAGTTCTTC. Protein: CASSTGQAYNEQFF. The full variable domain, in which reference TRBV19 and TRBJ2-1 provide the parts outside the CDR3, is DGGITQSPKYLFRKEGQNVTLSCEQNLNHDAMYWYRQDPGQGLRLIYYSQIVNDFQKGDIAEGYSVSREKKESFPLTVTSAQKNPTAFYLCASSTGQAYNEQFFGPGTRLTVL.

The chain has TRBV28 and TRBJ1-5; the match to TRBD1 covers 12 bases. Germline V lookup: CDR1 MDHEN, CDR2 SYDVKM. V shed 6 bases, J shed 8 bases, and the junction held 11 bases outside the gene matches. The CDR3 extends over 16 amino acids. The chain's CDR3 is CASRSTGTGGKEPQHF. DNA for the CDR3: TGTGCCAGCAGAAGCACCGGGACAGGGGGCAAAGAGCCCCAGCATTTT.

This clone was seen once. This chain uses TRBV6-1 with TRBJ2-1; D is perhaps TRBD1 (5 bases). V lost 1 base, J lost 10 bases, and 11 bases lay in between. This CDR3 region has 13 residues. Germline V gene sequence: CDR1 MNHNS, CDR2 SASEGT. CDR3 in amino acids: CASSEEGLLEQFF. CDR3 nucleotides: TGTGCCAGCAGTGAAGAGGGGTTATTGGAGCAGTTCTTC.

The CDR3 loop is CASSLLQGPEQETQYF. Written as DNA, the CDR3 is TGTGCCAGCAGCTTATTGCAAGGGCCCGAACAGGAGACCCAGTACTTC. The V gene is TRBV7-9, the J gene TRBJ2-5, with D hard to call. The V gene's germline CDR1 is SEHNR and CDR2 FQNEAQ (reference sequence). The CDR3 is made up of 16 amino acids. Trimming stripped 2 bases from V and 5 bases from J, with 18 bases between.